This T cell receptor (beta chain) was sequenced in a study of graft-versus-host responses after intestinal transplantation. Whole-study context: For around 3 years after anti-thymocyte globulin induction, all recipients took tacrolimus and steroids. Broader study findings: Ileal or blood samples showed some GvH clones first, and such clones were also found in recipient marrow.

As concerns this clone: The target antigen is unknown.

The CDR3 is 15 residues long. Between the trimmed V and J ends, which lost 0 bases and 6 bases, there was a span of 12 bases. CDR1 SGHVS and CDR2 FQNEAQ come from the germline V gene. Assay: immunoSEQ multiplex PCR; the TCRdb copy retains only in-frame clones and omits some. The sample shows about 59,000 clones, almost 95% of them seen only once. The source was unstimulated CD4+ T cells sorted from spleen or lymph node cells, collected before transplant. The rearrangement uses TRBV7-8 and TRBJ2-1; D may be TRBD2 (7 bases). The sequence was obtained from a human donor who was the organ donor for an intestinal transplant. The CDR3 here is CASSLARGPFNEQFF. The CDR3 DNA is TGTGCCAGCAGCTTAGCGCGGGGGCCTTTCAATGAGCAGTTCTTC.